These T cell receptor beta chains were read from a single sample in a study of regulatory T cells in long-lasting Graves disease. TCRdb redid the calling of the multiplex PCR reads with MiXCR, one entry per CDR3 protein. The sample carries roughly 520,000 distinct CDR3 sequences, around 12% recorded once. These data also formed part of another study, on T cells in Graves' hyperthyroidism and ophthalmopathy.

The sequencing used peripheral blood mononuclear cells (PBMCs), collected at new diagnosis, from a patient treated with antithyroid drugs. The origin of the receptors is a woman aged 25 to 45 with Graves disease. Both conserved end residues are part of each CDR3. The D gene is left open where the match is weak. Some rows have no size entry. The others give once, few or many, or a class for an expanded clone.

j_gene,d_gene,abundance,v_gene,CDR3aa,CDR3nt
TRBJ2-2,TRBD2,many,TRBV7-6,CASSLTSPSGPGELFF,TGTGCCAGCAGCCTAACATCCCCTAGCGGCCCCGGGGAGCTGTTTTTT
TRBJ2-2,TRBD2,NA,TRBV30,CAWMASGRAAGELFF,TGTGCCTGGATGGCTAGCGGGAGGGCGGCCGGGGAGCTGTTTTTT
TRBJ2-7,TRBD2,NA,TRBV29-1,CSVALGLAGGGEQYF,TGCAGCGTTGCCCTCGGACTAGCGGGAGGGGGAGAGCAGTACTTC
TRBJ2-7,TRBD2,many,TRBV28,CASRSSGSYEQYF,TGTGCCAGCAGGTCTAGCGGCTCCTACGAGCAGTACTTC
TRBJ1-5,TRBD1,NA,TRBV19,CASTARTGGRYSNQPQHF,TGTGCCAGTACAGCCAGGACAGGGGGCCGATATAGCAATCAGCCCCAGCATTTT
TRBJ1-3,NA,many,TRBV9,CASADGGTGNTIYF,TGTGCCAGCGCCGACGGGGGAACTGGAAACACCATATATTTT
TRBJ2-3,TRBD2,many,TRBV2,CASSYPPGTSGSRGTDTQYF,TGTGCCAGCAGTTACCCGCCTGGGACTAGCGGGAGTCGTGGCACAGATACGCAGTATTTT
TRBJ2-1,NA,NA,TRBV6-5,CASSSPLANEQFF,TGTGCCAGCAGTTCTCCTCTAGCTAATGAGCAGTTCTTC
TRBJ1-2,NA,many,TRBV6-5,CASSYSLDRRLPYGYTF,TGTGCCAGCAGTTACTCGCTAGACCGGCGACTTCCCTATGGCTACACCTTC
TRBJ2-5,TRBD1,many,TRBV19,CASSRDRRIQETQYF,TGTGCCAGCTCCCGGGACAGAAGGATCCAAGAGACCCAGTACTTC
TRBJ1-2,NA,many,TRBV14,CASSQDHQGQVGYTF,TGTGCCAGCAGCCAAGATCATCAAGGGCAAGTTGGCTACACCTTC
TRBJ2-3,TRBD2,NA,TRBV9,CASSVDVAGVIADTQYF,TGTGCCAGCAGCGTCGATGTAGCGGGAGTTATTGCAGATACGCAGTATTTT
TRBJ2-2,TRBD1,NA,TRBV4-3,CASSQGQLYTGELFF,TGCGCCAGCAGCCAGGGACAGCTATACACCGGGGAGCTGTTTTTT
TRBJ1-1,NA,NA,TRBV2,CASKEAGSTEAFF,TGTGCCAGCAAGGAGGCTGGTAGCACTGAAGCTTTCTTT
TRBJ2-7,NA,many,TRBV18,CASSPRTDSYEQYF,TGTGCCAGCTCACCTAGGACAGACTCCTACGAGCAGTACTTC
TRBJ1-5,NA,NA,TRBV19,CASSIIGGGNQPQHF,TGTGCCAGTAGTATAATCGGGGGCGGCAATCAGCCCCAGCATTTT
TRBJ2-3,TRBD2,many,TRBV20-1,CSATPLRGGGLFHTQYF,TGCAGTGCTACCCCCCTTCGGGGGGGAGGCCTTTTCCATACGCAGTATTTT